Listed below are T cell receptor beta chains from one sample, sequenced in a study of T-cell memory formation after mild COVID-19. TCRdb re-called the 5' RACE reads through MiXCR, storing one row per CDR3 protein. This table has about 400,000 distinct CDR3 sequences, around a sixth appearing once. Sequencing input: PBMCs or a T cell subset sorted from them (not recorded which). Receptors were obtained from a man younger than 35 who had mild COVID-19 (a few samples of this study predate the infection). Cell type and time point are not known. Each CDR3 is given with its conserved first and last residue. D genes are given only for firm matches. The size field is filled for only some rows; it gives once, few, many or a size class.

v_call: TRBV5-1
clone_size: -
cdr3_length: 14
d_call: TRBD1
j_call: TRBJ2-5
cdr3_nt: TGCGCCAGCAGCGTTAAAGGGGGCGGTGAGACCCAGTACTTC
cdr3_aa: CASSVKGGGETQYF

v_call: TRBV7-8
clone_size: -
cdr3_length: 16
d_call: -
j_call: TRBJ2-3
cdr3_nt: TGTGCCAGCAGCTTAGGCTGGTTTTCTAGCACAGATACGCAGTATTTT
cdr3_aa: CASSLGWFSSTDTQYF

v_call: TRBV12-3/TRBV12-4
clone_size: many
cdr3_length: 14
d_call: -
j_call: TRBJ1-1
cdr3_nt: TGCGCCAGCAGCTTGGGAGGTATGAACACTGAAGCTTTCTTT
cdr3_aa: CASSLGGMNTEAFF

v_call: TRBV12-3/TRBV12-4
clone_size: -
cdr3_length: 14
d_call: -
j_call: TRBJ1-1
cdr3_nt: TGTGCCAGCAGCGTAGAGGCTTTAGGGACTGAAGCTTTCTTT
cdr3_aa: CASSVEALGTEAFF

v_call: TRBV4-3
clone_size: -
cdr3_length: 16
d_call: TRBD2
j_call: TRBJ2-1
cdr3_nt: TGCGCCAGCAGCCCCCTGTTCCGGGGGGGCTGGGATGAGCAGTTCTTC
cdr3_aa: CASSPLFRGGWDEQFF

v_call: TRBV5-4
clone_size: -
cdr3_length: 14
d_call: -
j_call: TRBJ2-5
cdr3_nt: TGTGCCAGCAGCAGGGACTCCAGGAGGGAGACCCAGTACTTC
cdr3_aa: CASSRDSRRETQYF

v_call: TRBV7-2
clone_size: few
cdr3_length: 16
d_call: -
j_call: TRBJ2-3
cdr3_nt: TGTGCCAGCAGTCAAGGTGGCCACCTGAGCACAGATACGCAGTATTTT
cdr3_aa: CASSQGGHLSTDTQYF

v_call: TRBV12-3/TRBV12-4
clone_size: -
cdr3_length: 14
d_call: -
j_call: TRBJ1-2
cdr3_nt: TGTGCCAGCAGTTTCACCGTCGCTAACTATGGCTACACCTTC
cdr3_aa: CASSFTVANYGYTF

v_call: TRBV2
clone_size: few
cdr3_length: 12
d_call: -
j_call: TRBJ2-4
cdr3_nt: TGTGCCAGCAGAGGGGCGGGAAACATTCAGTACTTC
cdr3_aa: CASRGAGNIQYF

v_call: TRBV18
clone_size: -
cdr3_length: 16
d_call: TRBD2
j_call: TRBJ2-1
cdr3_nt: TGTGCCAGCTCACCATTCCGGACTAGCGGGTACAATGAGCAGTTCTTC
cdr3_aa: CASSPFRTSGYNEQFF

v_call: TRBV18
clone_size: -
cdr3_length: 15
d_call: -
j_call: TRBJ1-2
cdr3_nt: TGTGCCAGCTCACGAAGGCAGGACAGATCCTATGGCTACACCTTC
cdr3_aa: CASSRRQDRSYGYTF

v_call: TRBV6-2/TRBV6-3
clone_size: few
cdr3_length: 11
d_call: -
j_call: TRBJ2-7
cdr3_nt: TGTGCCAGCGTCCAGGGTTACGAGCAGTACTTC
cdr3_aa: CASVQGYEQYF

v_call: TRBV6-6
clone_size: -
cdr3_length: 17
d_call: -
j_call: TRBJ2-6
cdr3_nt: TGTGCCAGCAGCGGTAGAGGGGACCGCTCTGGGGCCAACGTCCTGACTTTC
cdr3_aa: CASSGRGDRSGANVLTF

v_call: TRBV6-5
clone_size: few
cdr3_length: 13
d_call: -
j_call: TRBJ2-5
cdr3_nt: TGTGCCAGCAGTTACGGGGTTGAAGGGACCCAGTACTTC
cdr3_aa: CASSYGVEGTQYF

v_call: TRBV6-4
clone_size: -
cdr3_length: 17
d_call: -
j_call: TRBJ1-5
cdr3_nt: TGTGCCAGCAGTGACTCGAAACGGCAGGGTGAGATTCAGCCCCAGCATTTT
cdr3_aa: CASSDSKRQGEIQPQHF

v_call: TRBV2
clone_size: -
cdr3_length: 17
d_call: TRBD1
j_call: TRBJ2-2
cdr3_nt: TGTGCCAGCAGGAGCACGTCAGGGGGAGCGAACACCGGGGAGCTGTTTTTT
cdr3_aa: CASRSTSGGANTGELFF

v_call: TRBV5-1
clone_size: many
cdr3_length: 14
d_call: -
j_call: TRBJ2-5
cdr3_nt: TGCGCCAGCAGCCCACAGGGTAACCAAGAGACCCAGTACTTC
cdr3_aa: CASSPQGNQETQYF

v_call: TRBV29-1
clone_size: -
cdr3_length: 14
d_call: -
j_call: TRBJ2-3
cdr3_nt: TGCAGCGTTGATGGGGGCGCAAGGACAGATACGCAGTATTTT
cdr3_aa: CSVDGGARTDTQYF

v_call: TRBV20-1
clone_size: -
cdr3_length: 17
d_call: TRBD1
j_call: TRBJ1-5
cdr3_nt: TGCAGTGCTAGAGGGACAGGGGGGTCGTATAGCCATCAGCCCCAGCATTTT
cdr3_aa: CSARGTGGSYSHQPQHF

v_call: TRBV20-1
clone_size: few
cdr3_length: 14
d_call: -
j_call: TRBJ2-1
cdr3_nt: TGCAGTGCTAGAGGTGATAGCGGCTACAATGAGCAGTTCTTC
cdr3_aa: CSARGDSGYNEQFF

v_call: TRBV6-5
clone_size: many
cdr3_length: 17
d_call: TRBD1
j_call: TRBJ2-3
cdr3_nt: TGTGCCAGCAGTCCCCAGTTGACAGGGGGCAGTCCAGATACGCAGTATTTT
cdr3_aa: CASSPQLTGGSPDTQYF

v_call: TRBV15
clone_size: -
cdr3_length: 14
d_call: -
j_call: TRBJ1-5
cdr3_nt: TGTGCCACCAGCAGTAGGGGGATCAATCAGCCCCAGCATTTT
cdr3_aa: CATSSRGINQPQHF

v_call: TRBV3-1
clone_size: -
cdr3_length: 16
d_call: -
j_call: TRBJ1-3
cdr3_nt: TGTGCCAGCAGCCAGGTACGACGGATCTCTGGAAACACCATATATTTT
cdr3_aa: CASSQVRRISGNTIYF